This T cell receptor (beta chain) was profiled in a study of a mutant IDH1 vaccine in newly diagnosed glioma. V was clipped by 4 bases and J by 2 bases; unmatched bases: 3. Germline lookup yields CDR1 SGHTA and CDR2 FQGNSA. The CDR3 loop spans 14 amino acids. Notes on this clone: Its antigen is not identified.

The time point here: week 35, safety follow-up. Each dose of the vaccine consisted of 300 ug of mutant IDH1 20-mer peptide, with topical imiquimod. The table came from immunoSEQ multiplex PCR; TCRdb's copy has only in-frame clones and leaves some out. The table shows tens of thousands of clones, with around nine tenths occurring only once. The genes are TRBV7-2 and TRBJ1-1; 8 bases line up with TRBD1. This TCR was recovered from a man under 40 with glioma. Source: PBMCs, taken from a glioma patient whose treatment included an IDH1 peptide vaccine. CDR3 residues: CASSSTGANTEAFF. The CDR3 DNA is TGTGCCAGCAGCTCGACAGGGGCCAACACTGAAGCTTTCTTT.